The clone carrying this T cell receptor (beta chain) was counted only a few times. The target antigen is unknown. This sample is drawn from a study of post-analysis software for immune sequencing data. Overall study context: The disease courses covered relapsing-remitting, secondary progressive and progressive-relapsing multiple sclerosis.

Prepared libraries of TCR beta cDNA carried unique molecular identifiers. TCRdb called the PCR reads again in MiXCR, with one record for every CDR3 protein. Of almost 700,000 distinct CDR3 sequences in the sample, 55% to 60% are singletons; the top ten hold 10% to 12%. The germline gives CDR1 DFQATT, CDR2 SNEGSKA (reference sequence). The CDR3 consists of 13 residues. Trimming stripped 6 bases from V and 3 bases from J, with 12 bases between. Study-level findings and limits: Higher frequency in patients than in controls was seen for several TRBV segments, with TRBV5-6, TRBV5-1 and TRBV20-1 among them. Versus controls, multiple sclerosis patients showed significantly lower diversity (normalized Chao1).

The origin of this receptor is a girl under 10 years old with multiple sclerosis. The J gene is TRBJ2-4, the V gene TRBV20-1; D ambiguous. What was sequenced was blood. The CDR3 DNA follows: TGCAGTGCCATCGGGTGGGACAAAAACATTCAGTACTTC. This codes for CSAIGWDKNIQYF.